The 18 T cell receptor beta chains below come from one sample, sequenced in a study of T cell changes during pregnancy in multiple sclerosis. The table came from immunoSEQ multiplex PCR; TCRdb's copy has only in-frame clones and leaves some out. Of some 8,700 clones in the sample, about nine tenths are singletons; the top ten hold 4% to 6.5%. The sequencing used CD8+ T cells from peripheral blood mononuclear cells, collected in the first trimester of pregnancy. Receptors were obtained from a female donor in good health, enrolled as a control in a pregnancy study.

DNA for the CDR3: TGTGCCAGCAAGAGAAGAGGACAGCCCCAAGAGACCCAGTACTTC. Translated, it gives CASKRRGQPQETQYF. V and J are TRBV19 and TRBJ2-5; D is perhaps TRBD1 (6 bases). CDR3 size: 15 residues. V lost 9 bases and J lost 1, with 18 bases in between. Germline loops: CDR1 LNHDA, CDR2 SQIVND (reference sequence).

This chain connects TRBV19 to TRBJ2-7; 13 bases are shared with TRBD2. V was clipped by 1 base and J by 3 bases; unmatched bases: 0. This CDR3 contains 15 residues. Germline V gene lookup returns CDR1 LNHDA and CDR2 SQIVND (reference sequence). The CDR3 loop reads CASSIGLAGGYEQYF. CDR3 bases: TGTGCCAGTAGTATAGGACTAGCGGGGGGCTACGAGCAGTACTTC.

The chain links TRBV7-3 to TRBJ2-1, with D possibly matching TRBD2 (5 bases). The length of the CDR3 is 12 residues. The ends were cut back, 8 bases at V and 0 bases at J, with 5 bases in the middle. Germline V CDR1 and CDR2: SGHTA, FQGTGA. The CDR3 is CASGSSYNEQFF. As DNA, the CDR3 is TGTGCCAGCGGGAGCTCCTACAATGAGCAGTTCTTC.

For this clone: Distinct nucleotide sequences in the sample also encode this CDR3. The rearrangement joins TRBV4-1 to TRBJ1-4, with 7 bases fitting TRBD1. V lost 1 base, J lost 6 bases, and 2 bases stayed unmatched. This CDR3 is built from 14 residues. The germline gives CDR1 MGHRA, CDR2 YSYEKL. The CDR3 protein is CASSQGTGDEKLFF. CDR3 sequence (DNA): TGCGCCAGCAGCCAAGGAACAGGGGATGAAAAACTGTTTTTT.

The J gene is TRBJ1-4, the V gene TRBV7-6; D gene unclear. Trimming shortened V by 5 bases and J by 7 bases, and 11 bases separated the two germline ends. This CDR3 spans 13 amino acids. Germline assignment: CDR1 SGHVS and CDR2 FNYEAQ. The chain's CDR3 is CASSPSGSEKLFF. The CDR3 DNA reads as TGTGCCAGCAGCCCCTCGGGGTCTGAAAAACTGTTTTTT.

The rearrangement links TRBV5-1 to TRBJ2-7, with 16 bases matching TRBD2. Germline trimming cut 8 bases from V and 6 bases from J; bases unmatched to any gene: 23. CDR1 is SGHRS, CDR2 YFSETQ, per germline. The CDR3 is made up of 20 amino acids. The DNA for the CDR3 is TGCGCCAGTGGAGAATTTGGGGGCGCGGGACTAGCGGGGGGGCCCGGCGAGCAGTACTTC. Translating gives CASGEFGGAGLAGGPGEQYF.

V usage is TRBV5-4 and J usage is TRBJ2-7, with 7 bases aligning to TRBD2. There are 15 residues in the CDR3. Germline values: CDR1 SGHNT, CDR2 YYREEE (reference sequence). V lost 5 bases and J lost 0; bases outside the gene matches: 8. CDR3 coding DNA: TGTGCCAGCAGAGCGGGGCAGGCTATCTCCTACGAGCAGTACTTC. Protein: CASRAGQAISYEQYF. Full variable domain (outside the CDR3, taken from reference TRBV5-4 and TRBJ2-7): ETGVTQSPTHLIKTRGQQVTLRCSSQSGHNTVSWYQQALGQGPQFIFQYYREEENGRGNFPPRFSGLQFPNYSSELNVNALELDDSALYLCASRAGQAISYEQYFGPGTRLTVT.

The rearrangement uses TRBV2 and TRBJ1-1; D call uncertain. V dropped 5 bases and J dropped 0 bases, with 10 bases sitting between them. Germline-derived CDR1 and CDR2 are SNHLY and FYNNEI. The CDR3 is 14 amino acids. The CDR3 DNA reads TGTGCCAGCAGTCCCTATGTTATGAACACTGAAGCTTTCTTT. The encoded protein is CASSPYVMNTEAFF. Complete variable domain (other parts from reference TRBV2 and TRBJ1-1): EPEVTQTPSHQVTQMGQEVILRCVPISNHLYFYWYRQILGQKVEFLVSFYNNEISEKSEIFDDQFSVERPDGSNFTLKIRSTKLEDSAMYFCASSPYVMNTEAFFGQGTRLTVV.

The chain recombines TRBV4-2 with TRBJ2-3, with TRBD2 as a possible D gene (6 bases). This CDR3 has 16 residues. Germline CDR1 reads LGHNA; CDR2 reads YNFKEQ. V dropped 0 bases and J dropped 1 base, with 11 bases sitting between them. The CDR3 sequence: CASSQERGQGTDTQYF. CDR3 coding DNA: TGTGCCAGCAGCCAAGAGCGGGGCCAGGGCACAGATACGCAGTATTTT.

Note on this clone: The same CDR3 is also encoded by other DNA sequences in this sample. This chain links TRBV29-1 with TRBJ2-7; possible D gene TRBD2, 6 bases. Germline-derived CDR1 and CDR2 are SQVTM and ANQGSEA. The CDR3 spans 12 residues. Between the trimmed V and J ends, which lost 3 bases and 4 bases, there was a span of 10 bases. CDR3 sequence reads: CSVEVADYEQYF. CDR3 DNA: TGCAGCGTTGAGGTAGCGGATTACGAGCAGTACTTC.

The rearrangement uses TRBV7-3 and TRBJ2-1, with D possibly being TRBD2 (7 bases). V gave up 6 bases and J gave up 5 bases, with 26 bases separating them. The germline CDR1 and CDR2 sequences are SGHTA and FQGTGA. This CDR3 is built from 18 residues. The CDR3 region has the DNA TGTGCCAGCAGTAAATCGACGGGGGCTAGCGGAGAGAACAATGAGCAGTTCTTC. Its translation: CASSKSTGASGENNEQFF.

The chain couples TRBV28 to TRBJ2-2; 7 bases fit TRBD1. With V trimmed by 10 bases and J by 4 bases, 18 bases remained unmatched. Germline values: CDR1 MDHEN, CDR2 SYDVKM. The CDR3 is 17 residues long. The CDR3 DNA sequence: TGTGCCAAACCCAAACCGCTGACAGGGCGGTTCACCGGGGAGCTGTTTTTT. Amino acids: CAKPKPLTGRFTGELFF.

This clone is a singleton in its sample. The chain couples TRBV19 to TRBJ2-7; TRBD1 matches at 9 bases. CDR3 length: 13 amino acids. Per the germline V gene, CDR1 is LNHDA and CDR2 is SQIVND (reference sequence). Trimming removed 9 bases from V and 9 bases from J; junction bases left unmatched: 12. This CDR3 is CASAPRDREAQYF. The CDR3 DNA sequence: TGTGCCAGCGCACCCCGGGACAGGGAGGCGCAGTACTTC.

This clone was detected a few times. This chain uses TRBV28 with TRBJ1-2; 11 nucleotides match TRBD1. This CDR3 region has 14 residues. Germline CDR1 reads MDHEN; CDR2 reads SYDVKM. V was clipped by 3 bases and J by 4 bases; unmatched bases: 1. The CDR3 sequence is CASSFGTGGYGYTF. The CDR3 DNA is TGTGCCAGCAGTTTTGGGACAGGGGGCTATGGCTACACCTTC.

The CDR3 DNA reads TGTGCCAGTAGGGGAGGCGGGGGGGCCCAAGAGACCCAGTACTTC. It encodes CASRGGGGAQETQYF. V gene TRBV19 combines with J gene TRBJ2-5; 9 bases are shared with TRBD2. The CDR3 extends over 15 amino acids. The J segment lost 1 base and the V segment lost 6 bases, leaving 6 bases of the junction unmatched. Germline values: CDR1 LNHDA, CDR2 SQIVND (reference sequence).

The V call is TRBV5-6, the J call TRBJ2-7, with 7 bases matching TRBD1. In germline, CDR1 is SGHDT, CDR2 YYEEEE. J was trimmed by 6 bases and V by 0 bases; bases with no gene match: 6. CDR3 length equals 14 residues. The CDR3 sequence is CASSLGAGDSEQYF. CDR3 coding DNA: TGTGCCAGCAGCTTGGGCGCAGGGGACAGCGAGCAGTACTTC.

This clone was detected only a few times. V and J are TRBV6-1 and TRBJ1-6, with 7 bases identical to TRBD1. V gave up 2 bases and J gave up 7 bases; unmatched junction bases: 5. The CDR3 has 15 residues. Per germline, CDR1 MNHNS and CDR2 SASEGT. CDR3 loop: CASSEWRDRNSPLHF. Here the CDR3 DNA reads TGTGCCAGCAGTGAATGGCGGGACAGAAATTCACCCCTCCACTTT.

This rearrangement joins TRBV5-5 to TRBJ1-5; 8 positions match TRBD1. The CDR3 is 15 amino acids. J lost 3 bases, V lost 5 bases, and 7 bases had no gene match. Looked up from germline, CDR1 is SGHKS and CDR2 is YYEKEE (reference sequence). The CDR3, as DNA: TGTGCCAGCAGGTTGACAGGGGATTTCAATCAGCCCCAGCATTTT. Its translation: CASRLTGDFNQPQHF.